One sample yielded the 3 T cell receptor beta chains listed below, sequenced in a study of HIV-infected patients and healthy controls. cDNA was made from 500 ng RNA using alpha and beta constant primers. Separate chain-specific third strand synthesis with multiplexing indices produced the alpha and beta libraries. TCRdb used MiXCR to reprocess the 5' RACE reads, holding one entry per CDR3 protein. The sample yields about 14,000 distinct CDR3 sequences, 12% seen once. Follow-up blood was drawn about 14 weeks, roughly three months, after antiretroviral therapy began. All unsorted peripheral T cells were captured because whole blood was used without fractionation. The sample consisted of blood, taken during antiretroviral therapy. Receptor source: an adult with HIV infection. The donor label of this sample is uncertain.

The chain uses TRBV12-3 or TRBV12-4 and TRBJ2-5, with D possibly TRBD1 on 5 matching bases. Trimming took 5 bases from V and 1 from J, leaving 11 bases between them. This CDR3 comprises 14 residues. The CDR3 here is CASSRRQIQETQYF. The CDR3 DNA follows: TGTGCCAGCAGTAGGAGACAGATCCAAGAGACCCAGTACTTC.

This clonotype was seen ten or more times. The chain employs TRBV7-3 and TRBJ2-3; D might be TRBD1 or TRBD2, each matching 5 bases. From germline, CDR1 is SGHTA and CDR2 FQGTGA. The CDR3 loop spans 14 amino acids. Trimming took off 2 bases at V and 2 bases at J, with 8 bases between the two ends. Here the CDR3 DNA reads TGTGCCAGCAGCTTACTGGGGGACACAGATACGCAGTATTTT. This codes for CASSLLGDTDTQYF.

In this sample, this clonotype turned up many times. The chain employs TRBV25-1 and TRBJ1-3; D remains unclear. CDR3 size: 14 residues. Trimming pared 1 base from V and 4 bases from J, leaving 8 bases between. CDR1 is MGHDK, CDR2 SYGVNS, per germline. The CDR3 sequence is CASSESGTGNTIYF. In DNA, the CDR3 is TGTGCCAGCAGTGAATCAGGCACCGGAAACACCATATATTTT.